The rows below give T cell receptor beta chains drawn from one sample of a study of Ad26.COV2.S vaccination and SARS-CoV-2 variants. The assay was immunoSEQ multiplex PCR, and TCRdb's table has in-frame clones only and misses some. The repertoire holds about 680,000 clones, with more than 80% as singletons. Here the sequenced sample was peripheral blood, taken in a trial of Ad26.COV2.S vaccine versus placebo. The source of these receptors is a person between 18 and 65 years old who received the Ad26.COV2.S COVID-19 vaccine or a placebo. Both conserved end residues are trimmed from each CDR3. Each record gives: CDR3 length, J gene, V gene, CDR3 protein.

>14|TRBJ2-3|TRBV5-1
ASSFVSIADTDTQY
>12|TRBJ2-7|TRBV18
ASSPGGALDEQY
>10|TRBJ1-2|TRBV6-2/TRBV6-3
ASSRQGGGYT
>11|TRBJ1-4|TRBV2
ASKGGFNEKLF
>11|TRBJ2-7|TRBV18
ASCLGAAYEQY
>16|TRBJ2-5|TRBV6-2/TRBV6-3
ASSYSRVQGKRQETQY
>11|TRBJ1-1|TRBV19
ASKGAGKTEAF
>12|TRBJ2-2|TRBV19
ASNPRYYTGELF
>11|TRBJ2-6|TRBV29-1
SVEDWGANVLT
>15|TRBJ2-1|TRBV11-3
ASSFSSLRTGGDEQF
>14|TRBJ2-3|TRBV10-3
AIRAPPSGGPDTQY
>13|TRBJ1-5|TRBV6-5
ASDLSGTIGQPQH
>13|TRBJ2-7|TRBV4-3
ASSQDIASFYEQY
>11|TRBJ2-7|TRBV30
ASGDRGSGEQY
>11|TRBJ1-6|TRBV2
ASTKGRDSPLH
>11|TRBJ1-5|TRBV7-6
ASSLQFNQPQH
>15|TRBJ2-1|TRBV13
ASSLVPLAGGRNEQF
>13|TRBJ2-7|TRBV30
AWSPRLAGSYEQY
>11|TRBJ2-3|TRBV12-3/TRBV12-4
ASTLTYTDTQY
>13|TRBJ1-5|TRBV7-8
ASSTQGAGNQPQH
>12|TRBJ2-2|TRBV9
ASSVEPWSGELF
>12|TRBJ2-2|TRBV9
ASSDTSAGGELF
>11|TRBJ2-5|TRBV6-1
ASSDRGQQTQY
>13|TRBJ2-3|TRBV19
ASSIPSSRRGTQY
>11|TRBJ1-5|TRBV5-6
ASSLAGSQPQH